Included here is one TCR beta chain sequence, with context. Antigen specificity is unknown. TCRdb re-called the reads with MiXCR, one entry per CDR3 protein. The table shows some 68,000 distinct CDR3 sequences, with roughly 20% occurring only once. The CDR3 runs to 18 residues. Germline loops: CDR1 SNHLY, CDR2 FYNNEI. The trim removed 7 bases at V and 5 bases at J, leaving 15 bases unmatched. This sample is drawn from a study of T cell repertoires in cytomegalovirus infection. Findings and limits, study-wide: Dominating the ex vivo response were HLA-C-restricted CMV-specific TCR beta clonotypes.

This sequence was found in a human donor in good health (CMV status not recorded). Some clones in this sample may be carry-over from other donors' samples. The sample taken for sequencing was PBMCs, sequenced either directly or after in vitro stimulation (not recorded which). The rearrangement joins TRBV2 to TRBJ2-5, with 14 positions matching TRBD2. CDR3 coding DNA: TGTGCCAGCATGTTGCCGGGACTAGCGGGAGTCCCGGGGGAGACCCAGTACTTC. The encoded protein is CASMLPGLAGVPGETQYF.